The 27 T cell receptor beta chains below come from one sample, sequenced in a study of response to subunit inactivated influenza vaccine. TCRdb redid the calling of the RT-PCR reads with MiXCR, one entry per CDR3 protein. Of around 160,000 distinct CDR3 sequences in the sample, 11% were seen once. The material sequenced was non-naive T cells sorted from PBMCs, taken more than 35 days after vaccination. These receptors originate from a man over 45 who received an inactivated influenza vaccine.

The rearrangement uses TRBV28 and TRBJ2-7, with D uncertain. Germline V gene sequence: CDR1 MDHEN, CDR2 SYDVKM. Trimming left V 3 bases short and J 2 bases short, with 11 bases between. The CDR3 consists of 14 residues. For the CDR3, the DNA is TGTGCCAGCAGTTTTCGAAGGGCACCCTACGAGCAGTACTTC. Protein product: CASSFRRAPYEQYF.

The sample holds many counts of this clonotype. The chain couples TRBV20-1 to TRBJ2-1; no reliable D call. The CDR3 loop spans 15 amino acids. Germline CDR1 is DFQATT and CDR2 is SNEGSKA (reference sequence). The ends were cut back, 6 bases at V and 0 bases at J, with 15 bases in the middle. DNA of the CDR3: TGCAGTGCGCCTTCTGCGGATGACTCCTACAATGAGCAGTTCTTC. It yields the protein CSAPSADDSYNEQFF.

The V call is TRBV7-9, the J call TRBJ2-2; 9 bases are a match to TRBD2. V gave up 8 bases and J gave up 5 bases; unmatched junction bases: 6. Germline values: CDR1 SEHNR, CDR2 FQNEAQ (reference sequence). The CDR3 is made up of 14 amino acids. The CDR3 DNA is TGTGCCAGCGACCCGGGACTAGCAACCGGGGAGCTGTTTTTT. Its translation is CASDPGLATGELFF.

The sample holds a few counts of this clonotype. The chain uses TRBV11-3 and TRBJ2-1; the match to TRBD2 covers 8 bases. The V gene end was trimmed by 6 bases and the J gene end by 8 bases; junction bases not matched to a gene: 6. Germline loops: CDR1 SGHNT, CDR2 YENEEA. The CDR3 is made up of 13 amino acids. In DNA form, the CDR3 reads TGTGCCAGCAGTAGGACTAGCAGGGATGAGCAGTTCTTC. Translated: CASSRTSRDEQFF.

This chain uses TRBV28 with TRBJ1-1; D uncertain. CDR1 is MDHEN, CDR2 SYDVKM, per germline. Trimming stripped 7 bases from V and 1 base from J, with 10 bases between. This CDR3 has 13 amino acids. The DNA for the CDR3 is TGTGCCAGCATAACGGGCTGGAACACTGAAGCTTTCTTT. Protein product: CASITGWNTEAFF.

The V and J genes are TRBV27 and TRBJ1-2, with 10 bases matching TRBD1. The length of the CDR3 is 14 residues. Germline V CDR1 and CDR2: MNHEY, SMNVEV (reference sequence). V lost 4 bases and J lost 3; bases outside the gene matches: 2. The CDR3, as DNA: TGTGCCAGCAGTTCGACAGGGGGCTACTATGGCTACACCTTC. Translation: CASSSTGGYYGYTF.

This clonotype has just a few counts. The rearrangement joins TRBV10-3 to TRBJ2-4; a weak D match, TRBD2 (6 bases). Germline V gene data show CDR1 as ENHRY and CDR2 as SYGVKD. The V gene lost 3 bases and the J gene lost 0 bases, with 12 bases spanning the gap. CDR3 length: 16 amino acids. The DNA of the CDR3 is TGTGCCATCAGTGAAGGAGGGGCGATAGCCAAAAACATTCAGTACTTC. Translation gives CAISEGGAIAKNIQYF.

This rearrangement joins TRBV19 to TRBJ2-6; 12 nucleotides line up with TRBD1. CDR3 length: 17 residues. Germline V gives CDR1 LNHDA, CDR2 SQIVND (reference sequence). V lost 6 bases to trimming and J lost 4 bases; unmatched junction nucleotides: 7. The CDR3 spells CASSTGQGARGANVLTF. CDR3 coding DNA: TGTGCCAGTAGCACGGGACAGGGGGCGCGGGGGGCCAACGTCCTGACTTTC.

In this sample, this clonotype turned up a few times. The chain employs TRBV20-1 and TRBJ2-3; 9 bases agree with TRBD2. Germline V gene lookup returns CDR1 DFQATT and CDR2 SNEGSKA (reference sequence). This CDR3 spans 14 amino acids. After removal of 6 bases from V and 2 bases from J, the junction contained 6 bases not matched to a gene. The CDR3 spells CSARLAESTDTQYF. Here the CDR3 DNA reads TGCAGTGCCCGACTAGCGGAGTCCACAGATACGCAGTATTTT.

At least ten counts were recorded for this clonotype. The CDR3 here is CASSLVASGGLTSYEQYF. In DNA, the CDR3 is TGCGCCAGCAGCTTGGTTGCTAGCGGGGGCCTCACTTCCTACGAGCAGTACTTC. The chain employs TRBV5-1 and TRBJ2-7, with 10 bases matching TRBD2. V lost 0 bases to trimming and J lost 1 base; unmatched junction nucleotides: 10. The CDR3 runs to 18 residues. CDR1 and CDR2 (germline): SGHRS, YFSETQ.

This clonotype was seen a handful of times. CDR3 DNA sequence: TGTGCCAGCAGTTACTCAGGGGGGACGGGTCAGCCCCAGCATTTT. It is translated as CASSYSGGTGQPQHF. This sequence joins TRBV6-2 or TRBV6-3 and TRBJ1-5; D is possibly TRBD1 (6 bases). Germline-derived CDR1 and CDR2 are MNHEY and SVGEGT. The ends were cut back, 0 bases at V and 6 bases at J, with 12 bases in the middle. The CDR3 totals 15 residues.

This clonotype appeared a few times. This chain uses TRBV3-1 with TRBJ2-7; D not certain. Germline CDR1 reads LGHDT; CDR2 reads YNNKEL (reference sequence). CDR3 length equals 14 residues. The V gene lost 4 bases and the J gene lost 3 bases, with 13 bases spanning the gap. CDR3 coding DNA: TGTGCCAGCAGCCTTCATGGCAACCTCTACGAGCAGTACTTC. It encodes CASSLHGNLYEQYF.

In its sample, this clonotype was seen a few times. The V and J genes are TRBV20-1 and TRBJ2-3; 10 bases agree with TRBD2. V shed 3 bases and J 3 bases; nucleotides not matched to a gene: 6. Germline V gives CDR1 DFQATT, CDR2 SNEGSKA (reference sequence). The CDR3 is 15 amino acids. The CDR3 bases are TGCAGTGCTAGCTCCGGGACTAGCGTAACAGATACGCAGTATTTT. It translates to CSASSGTSVTDTQYF.

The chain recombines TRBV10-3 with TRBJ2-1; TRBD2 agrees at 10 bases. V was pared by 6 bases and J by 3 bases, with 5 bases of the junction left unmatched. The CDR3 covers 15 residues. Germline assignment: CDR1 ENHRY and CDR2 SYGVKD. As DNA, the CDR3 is TGTGCCATCAGCTGGACTAGCGGCAACTACAATGAGCAGTTCTTC. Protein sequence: CAISWTSGNYNEQFF.

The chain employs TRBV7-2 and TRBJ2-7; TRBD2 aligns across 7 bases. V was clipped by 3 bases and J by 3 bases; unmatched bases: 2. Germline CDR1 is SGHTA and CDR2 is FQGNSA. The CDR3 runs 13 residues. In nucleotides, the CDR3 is TGTGCCAGCAGCTTTGGGGAGGGCTACGAGCAGTACTTC. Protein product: CASSFGEGYEQYF.

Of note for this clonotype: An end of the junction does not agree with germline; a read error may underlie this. The CDR3 reads CTSSFDDLGGRSYNEQFF. CDR3 bases: TGTACCAGCAGTTTCGACGATTTGGGGGGTAGATCCTACAATGAGCAGTTCTTC. The chain recombines TRBV12-3 or TRBV12-4 with TRBJ2-1, with D perhaps matching TRBD2 (6 bases). The CDR3 totals 18 residues.

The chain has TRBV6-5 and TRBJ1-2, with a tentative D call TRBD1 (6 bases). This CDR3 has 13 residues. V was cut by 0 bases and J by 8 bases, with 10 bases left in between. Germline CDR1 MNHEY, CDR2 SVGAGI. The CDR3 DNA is TGTGCCAGCAGTTACTCCCGACAGGAGGGCTACACCTTC. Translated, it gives CASSYSRQEGYTF.

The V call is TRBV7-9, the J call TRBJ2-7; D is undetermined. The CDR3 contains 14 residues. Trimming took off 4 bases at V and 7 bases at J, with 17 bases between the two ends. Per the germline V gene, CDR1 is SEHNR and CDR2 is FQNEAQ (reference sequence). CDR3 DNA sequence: TGTGCCAGCAGCTCCTCGACCCGCCTCCCGGAGCAGTACTTC. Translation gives CASSSSTRLPEQYF. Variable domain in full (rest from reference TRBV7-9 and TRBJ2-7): DTGVSQNPRHKITKRGQNVTFRCDPISEHNRLYWYRQTLGQGPEFLTYFQNEAQLEKSRLLSDRFSAERPKGSFSTLEIQRTEQGDSAMYLCASSSSTRLPEQYFGPGTRLTVT.

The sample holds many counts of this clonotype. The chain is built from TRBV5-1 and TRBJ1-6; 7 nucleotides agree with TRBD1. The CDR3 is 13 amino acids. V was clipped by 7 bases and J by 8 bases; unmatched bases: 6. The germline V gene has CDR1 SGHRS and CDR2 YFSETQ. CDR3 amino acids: CASGRQGDSPLHF. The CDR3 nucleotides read TGCGCCAGCGGAAGACAGGGAGATTCACCCCTCCACTTT.

The CDR3 DNA is TGCAGTGCTAGGTCCGGGACAGGGCACACTGAAGCTTTCTTT. Residues: CSARSGTGHTEAFF. The V call is TRBV20-1, the J call TRBJ1-1, with 9 bases lining up with TRBD1. Germline loops: CDR1 DFQATT, CDR2 SNEGSKA (reference sequence). The length of the CDR3 is 14 residues. Germline trimming cut 3 bases from V and 3 bases from J; bases unmatched to any gene: 5.

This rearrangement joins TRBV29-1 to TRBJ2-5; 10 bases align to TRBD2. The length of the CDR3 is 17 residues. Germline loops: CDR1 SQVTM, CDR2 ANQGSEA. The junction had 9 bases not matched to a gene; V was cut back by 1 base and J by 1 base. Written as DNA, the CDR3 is TGCAGCGTTGAAGGGACTAGCGGTGACCTAGGCCAAGAGACCCAGTACTTC. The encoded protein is CSVEGTSGDLGQETQYF.

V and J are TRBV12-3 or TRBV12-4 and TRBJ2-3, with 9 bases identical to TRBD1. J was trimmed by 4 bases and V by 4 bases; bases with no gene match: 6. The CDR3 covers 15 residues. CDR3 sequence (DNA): TGTGCCAGCAGTTGGGGGACAGGGTTGGCAGATACGCAGTATTTT. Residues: CASSWGTGLADTQYF.

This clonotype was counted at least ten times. The DNA for the CDR3 is TGTGCCAGCAGTCGAATCCAGGGAGCTGAAGCTTTCTTT. Translation: CASSRIQGAEAFF. The chain has TRBV5-5 and TRBJ1-1; tentatively, D is TRBD1 (5 bases). Germline-derived CDR1 and CDR2 are SGHKS and YYEKEE (reference sequence). The CDR3 is 13 residues long. V was pared by 5 bases and J by 6 bases, with 14 bases between.

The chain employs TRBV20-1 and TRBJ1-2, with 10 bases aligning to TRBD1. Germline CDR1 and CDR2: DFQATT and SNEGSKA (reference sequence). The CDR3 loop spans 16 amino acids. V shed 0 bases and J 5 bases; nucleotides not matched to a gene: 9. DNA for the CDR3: TGCAGTGCTAGAGACAAGCCACGGACAGGGGGTTATGGCTACACCTTC. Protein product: CSARDKPRTGGYGYTF.

Here the CDR3 DNA reads TGTGCCAGCAGCTTAGACTCAAGGGGCTATGGCTACACCTTC. Its translation: CASSLDSRGYGYTF. The chain uses TRBV5-8 and TRBJ1-2; D perhaps matches TRBD1 (5 bases). V was shortened by 2 bases and J by 4 bases, with 12 bases between the two germline ends. Germline values: CDR1 SGHTS, CDR2 YDEGEE. The CDR3 has 14 amino acids.

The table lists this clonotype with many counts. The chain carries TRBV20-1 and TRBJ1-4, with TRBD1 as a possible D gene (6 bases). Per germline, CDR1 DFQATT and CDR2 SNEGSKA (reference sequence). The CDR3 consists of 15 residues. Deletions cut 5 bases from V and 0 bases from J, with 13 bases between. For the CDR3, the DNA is TGCAGTGCTGACGTTCCAGGGGCAACTAATGAAAAACTGTTTTTT. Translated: CSADVPGATNEKLFF.

The CDR3 region is CASSVVQGNEQFF. CDR3 DNA: TGTGCCAGCAGCGTAGTCCAGGGGAATGAGCAGTTCTTC. The chain recombines TRBV9 with TRBJ2-1, with a weak D call TRBD1 (6 bases). Germline V gene lookup returns CDR1 SGDLS and CDR2 YYNGEE. CDR3 length equals 13 residues. V lost 0 bases to trimming and J lost 7 bases, with 8 bases between them.